Listed here are 30 T cell receptor beta chains from one sample, sequenced in a study of shared clonotypes between healthy human individuals. Some clones are missing from TCRdb's copy, which holds only in-frame ones; the method was immunoSEQ multiplex PCR. The sample lists about half a million clones, over 70% occurring once. Sample: PBMCs. The receptors originated from a woman between 40 and 55 years old in good health. Some clones in this sample may be carry-over from other donors' samples.

The V and J genes are TRBV28 and TRBJ2-5, with TRBD1 identical over 9 bases. Germline CDR1 and CDR2: MDHEN and SYDVKM. There are 14 residues in the CDR3. Trimming at V came to 4 bases and at J to 4 bases, leaving 4 bases not matched to a gene. The CDR3 loop is CASSYPGQGETQYF. The CDR3 DNA is TGTGCCAGCAGTTACCCGGGACAGGGAGAGACCCAGTACTTC.

The chain carries TRBV5-1 and TRBJ2-3; D is undetermined. The length of the CDR3 is 18 residues. The ends were cut back, 0 bases at V and 1 base at J, with 18 bases in the middle. Germline CDR1 and CDR2: SGHRS and YFSETQ. The CDR3 loop is CASSLGLGSTVRTDTQYF. The CDR3, as DNA: TGCGCCAGCAGCTTGGGACTGGGATCAACGGTTCGCACAGATACGCAGTATTTT.

The chain is built from TRBV18 and TRBJ2-2, with D possibly being TRBD2 (5 bases). Germline lookup yields CDR1 KGHSH and CDR2 LQKENI. The CDR3 sequence is 14 residues long. V was pared by 3 bases and J by 3 bases, with 8 bases between. The CDR3 nucleotides are TGTGCCAGCTCACCGACTACCCACACCGGGGAGCTGTTTTTT. Protein product: CASSPTTHTGELFF.

To note about this clone: This is likely an artifact of a read error, given a far larger clone one base away. This chain links TRBV28 with TRBJ1-1, with D possibly matching TRBD1 (6 bases). The CDR3 spans 12 residues. V dropped 11 bases and J dropped 3 bases, with 13 bases sitting between them. In germline, CDR1 is MDHEN, CDR2 SYDVKM. The CDR3 coding sequence is TGTGCCGTGGGACAACTGGACACTGAAGCTTTCTTT. Its translation is CAVGQLDTEAFF.

A few counts support this clone. This sequence joins TRBV7-6 and TRBJ1-4; D is undetermined. The V and J ends lost 2 bases and 5 bases respectively, with 9 bases between them. Germline assignment: CDR1 SGHVS and CDR2 FNYEAQ. The CDR3 totals 14 residues. The CDR3 loop reads CASSLPGHNEKLFF. The DNA of the CDR3 is TGTGCCAGCAGCTTACCTGGGCACAATGAAAAACTGTTTTTT.

Only one count was recorded for this clone. The chain is built from TRBV4-3 and TRBJ2-5; 7 bases agree with TRBD2. The CDR3 runs 19 residues. Germline V lookup: CDR1 LGHNA, CDR2 YSLEER. Germline trimming cut 0 bases from V and 0 bases from J; bases unmatched to any gene: 13. The DNA for the CDR3 is TGCGCCAGCAGCCAAGATAGGGGCTACAGCGGGACGTACCAAGAGACCCAGTACTTC. This translates into CASSQDRGYSGTYQETQYF.

The chain uses TRBV27 and TRBJ1-4; D unresolved. Looked up from germline, CDR1 is MNHEY and CDR2 is SMNVEV (reference sequence). The CDR3 contains 10 residues. The V end was cut by 8 bases, the J end by 5 bases, with 3 bases between. CDR3 sequence: CASGNEKLFF. Written as DNA, the CDR3 is TGTGCCAGCGGGAATGAAAAACTGTTTTTT.

This CDR3 is CASSQSVGRNTEAFF. CDR3 sequence (DNA): TGTGCCAGCAGTCAAAGTGTTGGGAGGAACACTGAAGCTTTCTTT. The chain employs TRBV2 and TRBJ1-1; no firm D call. This CDR3 has 15 amino acids. Germline assignment: CDR1 SNHLY and CDR2 FYNNEI. Trimming cost V 5 bases and J 1 base, with 14 bases left between them.

The rearrangement joins TRBV7-9 to TRBJ2-7; perhaps D is TRBD1 or TRBD2 (5 bases each). The germline gives CDR1 SEHNR, CDR2 FQNEAQ (reference sequence). The CDR3 contains 13 residues. Deletions cut 2 bases from V and 6 bases from J, with 11 bases between. CDR3 coding DNA: TGTGCCAGCAGCTTAATAATTGGGGGCGAGCAGTACTTC. Amino acid sequence: CASSLIIGGEQYF.

The chain links TRBV29-1 to TRBJ1-2; D is uncertain. Germline V gene data show CDR1 as SQVTM and CDR2 as ANQGSEA. CDR3 length: 12 amino acids. V was shortened by 4 bases and J by 2 bases, with 8 bases between the two germline ends. This CDR3 is CSVGDGNYGYTF. In DNA form, the CDR3 reads TGCAGCGTTGGGGATGGGAACTATGGCTACACCTTC.

V and J are TRBV5-1 and TRBJ2-7, with TRBD1 matching over 7 bases. There are 15 residues in the CDR3. The germline V gene encodes CDR1 SGHRS and CDR2 YFSETQ. J was trimmed by 3 bases and V by 0 bases; bases with no gene match: 6. For the CDR3, the DNA is TGCGCCAGCAGCTTGGTTGCAGGGGGTAACTACGAGCAGTACTTC. Translation: CASSLVAGGNYEQYF. Filled out from reference TRBV5-1 and TRBJ2-7, the complete variable domain reads KAGVTQTPRYLIKTRGQQVTLSCSPISGHRSVSWYQQTPGQGLQFLFEYFSETQRNKGNFPGRFSGRQFSNSRSEMNVSTLELGDSALYLCASSLVAGGNYEQYFGPGTRLTVT.

The chain is built from TRBV6-1 and TRBJ1-1, with a weak D call TRBD1 (5 bases). Looked up from germline, CDR1 is MNHNS and CDR2 is SASEGT. The CDR3 contains 14 residues. V lost 4 bases and J lost 0, with 9 bases in between. CDR3 DNA: TGTGCCAGCAGTGCCCAGGGAGTGAACACTGAAGCTTTCTTT. Translated, it gives CASSAQGVNTEAFF.

In its sample, this clone was seen once. This chain uses TRBV5-1 with TRBJ1-1, with a tentative D call TRBD1 (5 bases). The CDR3 covers 14 residues. The V and J ends lost 5 bases and 0 bases respectively, with 11 bases between them. The V gene's germline CDR1 is SGHRS and CDR2 YFSETQ. CDR3 sequence reads: CASRRDGMNTEAFF. The CDR3 DNA reads as TGCGCCAGCAGGAGGGACGGAATGAACACTGAAGCTTTCTTT.

In regard to this clone: This sequence may be a read error, since a much larger clone differs from it by one base. This sample includes further DNA sequences coding for the same CDR3. This sequence joins TRBV5-1 and TRBJ2-2, with no clear D. This CDR3 region has 16 residues. Between the trimmed V and J ends, which lost 3 bases and 2 bases, there was a span of 14 bases. CDR1 is SGHRS, CDR2 YFSETQ, per germline. The CDR3 loop is CASSSAGTANTGELFF. DNA for the CDR3: TGCGCCAGCAGCTCCGCAGGTACAGCAAACACCGGGGAGCTGTTTTTT.

This clone has just one count. The chain couples TRBV18 to TRBJ2-2; TRBD2 aligns across 7 bases. The CDR3 covers 16 residues. Unmatched junction bases numbered 3, after V lost 2 bases and J lost 0 bases. Per the germline V gene, CDR1 is KGHSH and CDR2 is LQKENI. The CDR3, as DNA: TGTGCCAGCTCACCAGGGCTAGCGGCGAACACCGGGGAGCTGTTTTTT. Encoded protein: CASSPGLAANTGELFF. The complete variable domain, with remaining parts taken from reference TRBV18 and TRBJ2-2, reads NAGVMQNPRHLVRRRGQEARLRCSPMKGHSHVYWYRQLPEEGLKFMVYLQKENIIDESGMPKERFSAEFPKEGPSILRIQQVVRGDSAAYFCASSPGLAANTGELFFGEGSRLTVL.

About this clone itself: This likely reflects a read error, since a far larger clone is one base away. This chain links TRBV29-1 with TRBJ1-2; 8 nucleotides agree with TRBD1. V lost 6 bases, J lost 2 bases, and 8 bases stayed unmatched. Germline values: CDR1 SQVTM, CDR2 ANQGSEA. CDR3 size: 14 residues. The CDR3 DNA reads TGCAGCGTCGTCACTAGGACAGGGAACTATGGCTACACCTTC. Its translation is CSVVTRTGNYGYTF.

The chain carries TRBV28 and TRBJ2-5; TRBD1 or TRBD2 may be the D gene (5 bases each). V gave up 3 bases and J gave up 3 bases, with 14 bases separating them. This CDR3 is 15 amino acids long. Germline V lookup: CDR1 MDHEN, CDR2 SYDVKM. The CDR3 DNA reads TGTGCCAGCAGTTTCCATTATAGAGGGGAAGAGACCCAGTACTTC. Translating gives CASSFHYRGEETQYF.

The chain couples TRBV29-1 to TRBJ2-7; D perhaps matches TRBD2 (6 bases). The CDR3 totals 14 residues. Germline V lookup: CDR1 SQVTM, CDR2 ANQGSEA. The germline V and J ends were trimmed by 2 bases and 7 bases, with 18 bases remaining between them. The CDR3 protein is CSVEKEGLRGEQYF. CDR3 bases: TGCAGCGTTGAAAAGGAGGGACTCCGGGGGGAGCAGTACTTC.

DNA of the CDR3: TGCGCCAGCAGTTCCAGCTCCTACAATGAGCAGTTCTTC. It translates to CASSSSSYNEQFF. The rearrangement uses TRBV5-1 and TRBJ2-1; D remains unclear. Trimming cost V 5 bases and J 0 bases, with 6 bases left between them. CDR1 and CDR2 (germline): SGHRS, YFSETQ. The CDR3 spans 13 residues. Using reference TRBV5-1 and TRBJ2-1 for the parts outside the CDR3, the full variable domain is KAGVTQTPRYLIKTRGQQVTLSCSPISGHRSVSWYQQTPGQGLQFLFEYFSETQRNKGNFPGRFSGRQFSNSRSEMNVSTLELGDSALYLCASSSSSYNEQFFGPGTRLTVL.

The chain employs TRBV4-1 and TRBJ2-7; perhaps D is TRBD1 or TRBD2 (5 bases each). Germline-derived CDR1 and CDR2 are MGHRA and YSYEKL. The CDR3 contains 15 residues. The V and J ends lost 4 bases and 2 bases respectively, with 15 bases between them. The CDR3 DNA follows: TGCGCCAGCAGCCGGGACGCCAAGGAAGCCTACGAGCAGTACTTC. Its translation is CASSRDAKEAYEQYF.

The DNA of the CDR3 is TGTGCCAGCAGTGAAGCCGGCCATCAGCCCCAGCATTTT. Translation: CASSEAGHQPQHF. The chain uses TRBV6-1 and TRBJ1-5; the D is unclear. CDR3 length: 13 amino acids. Between the trimmed V and J ends, which lost 0 bases and 5 bases, there was a span of 5 bases. Germline CDR1 reads MNHNS; CDR2 reads SASEGT.

The chain links TRBV23-1 to TRBJ2-4, with D uncertain. TRBV23-1 is labeled an ORF, and its function is uncertain. With 11 bases removed from V and 7 bases from J, the gap between germline ends came to 3 bases. The CDR3 totals 8 residues. CDR3 DNA sequence: TGCGCCGGTAACATTCAGTACTTC. Amino acids: CAGNIQYF.

The chain links TRBV19 to TRBJ1-5, with D perhaps TRBD1 (5 bases). Germline CDR1 reads LNHDA; CDR2 reads SQIVND (reference sequence). Trimming removed 5 bases from V and 5 bases from J, with 19 bases in between. CDR3 length: 16 amino acids. CDR3 in amino acids: CASSERGAGLDQPQHF. The DNA for the CDR3 is TGTGCCAGTAGTGAAAGAGGGGCAGGGTTGGATCAGCCCCAGCATTTT.

This clone was detected a few times. J is TRBJ2-3 and V is TRBV29-1; 8 nucleotides match TRBD2. With 4 bases clipped from V and 2 bases from J, the junction kept 8 bases outside the gene matches. Germline-derived CDR1 and CDR2 are SQVTM and ANQGSEA. The CDR3 runs 15 residues. CDR3 nucleotides: TGCAGCGTTGCCCCCACTAGCGGCTACACAGATACGCAGTATTTT. This translates into CSVAPTSGYTDTQYF.

The chain combines TRBV7-6 with TRBJ2-7; TRBD2 matches 9 bases. Germline loops: CDR1 SGHVS, CDR2 FNYEAQ. The junction had 2 bases not matched to a gene; V was cut back by 2 bases and J by 0 bases. The CDR3 runs to 15 residues. CDR3 in DNA: TGTGCCAGCAGCTTAACTAGCGGGTACTCCTACGAGCAGTACTTC. Its translation: CASSLTSGYSYEQYF.

V is TRBV10-3 and J is TRBJ1-2; 7 nucleotides line up with TRBD1. This CDR3 has 14 amino acids. Germline CDR1 and CDR2: ENHRY and SYGVKD. The V segment lost 4 bases and the J segment 0 bases; nucleotides outside the gene matches: 2. CDR3 DNA sequence: TGTGCCATCAGTGGGGGACAGTCTAACTATGGCTACACCTTC. This codes for CAISGGQSNYGYTF.

The chain employs TRBV6-6 and TRBJ2-2; D gene unclear. V lost 0 bases to trimming and J lost 3 bases, with 5 bases between them. This CDR3 has 14 residues. CDR1 MNHNY and CDR2 SVGAGI come from the germline V gene (reference sequence). As DNA, the CDR3 is TGTGCCAGCAGTTACTCCGGTTACACCGGGGAGCTGTTTTTT. This sequence encodes CASSYSGYTGELFF.

Comment on this clone: A far more abundant clone sits one base away, making this likely a read error. Because it lacks the conserved phenylalanine or tryptophan at the end, this CDR3 is likely a read error. In the same sample, other DNA sequences code for this CDR3. The chain joins TRBV30 to TRBJ2-6; D is unresolved. Deletions cut 1 base from V and 0 bases from J, with 4 bases between. The CDR3 runs to 14 residues. Germline V CDR1 and CDR2: GTSNPN, SVGIG (reference sequence). The CDR3 nucleotides are TGTGCCTGGAGTGAGGGCTCTGGGGCCAACGTCCTGACTTTA. This encodes CAWSEGSGANVLTL.

This sequence joins TRBV27 and TRBJ1-1, with 9 positions matching TRBD1. J was trimmed by 4 bases and V by 6 bases; bases with no gene match: 0. Germline V gene sequence: CDR1 MNHEY, CDR2 SMNVEV (reference sequence). The length of the CDR3 is 12 residues. The CDR3 DNA follows: TGTGCCAGCAGACAGGGGGCCACTGAAGCTTTCTTT. This translates into CASRQGATEAFF.

The V and J genes are TRBV5-8 and TRBJ2-7, with TRBD1 identical over 7 bases. The CDR3 contains 13 residues. Germline lookup yields CDR1 SGHTS and CDR2 YDEGEE. V shed 4 bases and J 2 bases; nucleotides not matched to a gene: 3. The CDR3 spells CASSRDSPYEQYF. In nucleotides, the CDR3 is TGTGCCAGCAGCAGGGACAGCCCCTACGAGCAGTACTTC.